This T cell receptor (beta chain) was observed in a study of lymphopenia after photon versus proton radiotherapy. Germline CDR1 is MNHEY and CDR2 is SMNVEV (reference sequence). The CDR3 spans 16 residues. V was shortened by 6 bases and J by 3 bases, with 21 bases between the two germline ends. Clones were read by immunoSEQ multiplex PCR, and TCRdb kept only the in-frame ones, dropping some. The sample shows roughly 150,000 clones, 88% of them seen only once. The chain carries TRBV27 and TRBJ2-7, with D perhaps being TRBD1 or TRBD2 (5 bases each). The clonotype originates from a man aged 45 to 65 with gastric cancer. The source was peripheral blood, collected from a patient treated with photon-based radiotherapy. In nucleotides, the CDR3 is TGTGCCAGCAGACTCTTCTCCGGGACCGATTTCTACGAGCAGTACTTC. It codes for CASRLFSGTDFYEQYF.